The 27 T cell receptor beta chains below were found in one sample sequenced in a study of CXCR3-negative and CXCR3-positive naive CD8 T cells. Findings of the study overall: CXCR3-positive naive cells had more hydrophobic TRB CDR3s than CXCR3-negative naive cells.

UMI-labeled 5' RACE TRB cDNA libraries were prepared from the cells. TCRdb reprocessed the 5' RACE reads, keeping one entry per CDR3 protein, no DNA. In all, the sample yields some 110,000 distinct CDR3 sequences. No cognate antigen is known for these TCRs. Sequencing was carried out using naive CXCR3+ CD8+ T cells from blood. Noted subset: CD45RO-CCR7+CD27+CD95- naive CD8+ T cells expressing CXCR3 (TNR3+). The receptors come from a human donor in good health. Some clones in this sample may be carry-over from other donors' samples.

The chain joins TRBV29-1 to TRBJ2-1; TCRdb gives TRBD2 as the D gene, but with no DNA this cannot be confirmed. There are 14 residues in the CDR3. The V gene's germline CDR1 is SQVTM and CDR2 ANQGSEA. The CDR3: CRVPAGGQGNEQFF.

The gene calls are TRBV11-3 and TRBJ2-7; lacking DNA, the TRBD1 call made by TCRdb goes unchecked. Germline V gene data show CDR1 as SGHNT and CDR2 as YENEEA. This CDR3 has 15 residues. The CDR3 here is CASSLTGLNSYEQYF.

This sequence joins TRBV12-3 or TRBV12-4 and TRBJ2-1; no DNA is available, so the TRBD1 call from TCRdb remains unchecked. The CDR3 is made up of 15 amino acids. CDR3 in amino acids: CASTQGDRGEEEQFF.

This chain uses TRBV7-9 with TRBJ2-5; TCRdb returns TRBD2, unconfirmable since there is no DNA. CDR3 length: 13 residues. CDR1 is SEHNR and CDR2 is FQNEAQ in the germline V gene (reference sequence). CDR3 residues: CASSPLDRETQYF.

V usage is TRBV7-9 and J usage is TRBJ2-2. The CDR3 length is 14 residues. The V gene's germline CDR1 is SEHNR and CDR2 FQNEAQ (reference sequence). The CDR3 is CASSSLQTTGELFF.

This chain joins TRBV2 and TRBJ2-3. The germline V gene has CDR1 SNHLY and CDR2 FYNNEI. The CDR3 length is 15 residues. The CDR3 loop is CASSERANSTDTQYF.

This chain joins TRBV6-2 or TRBV6-3 and TRBJ2-7; the TCRdb D gene call, TRBD2, has no DNA to confirm it. This CDR3 is 15 amino acids long. From germline, CDR1 is MNHEY and CDR2 SVGEGT. CDR3 sequence reads: CASSGTSGVWSEQYF.

The rearrangement joins TRBV7-9 to TRBJ2-1; TCRdb's D call, TRBD2, is unchecked because there is no DNA. Germline V gene lookup returns CDR1 SEHNR and CDR2 FQNEAQ (reference sequence). The CDR3 sequence is 12 residues long. This CDR3 reads CASSPPGDEQFF. Looking up the rest from reference TRBV7-9 and TRBJ2-1 gives the full variable domain: DTGVSQNPRHKITKRGQNVTFRCDPISEHNRLYWYRQTLGQGPEFLTYFQNEAQLEKSRLLSDRFSAERPKGSFSTLEIQRTEQGDSAMYLCASSPPGDEQFFGPGTRLTVL.

V is TRBV15 and J is TRBJ2-7. CDR1 is LNHNV and CDR2 is YYDKDF in the germline V gene (reference sequence). CDR3 length: 12 amino acids. CDR3: CATRDISYEQYF.

The genes are TRBV20-1 and TRBJ2-7; TCRdb names TRBD2, which stays unverified in the absence of DNA. From germline, CDR1 is DFQATT and CDR2 SNEGSKA (reference sequence). The CDR3 spans 12 residues. CDR3 sequence reads: CSARDWTGEQYF.

This chain links TRBV29-1 with TRBJ2-7. The V gene's germline CDR1 is SQVTM and CDR2 ANQGSEA. CDR3 size: 12 residues. This CDR3 is CSVDTDTYEQYF.

The chain combines TRBV25-1 with TRBJ2-1; TCRdb returns TRBD2, unconfirmable since there is no DNA. The CDR3 has 16 residues. Germline CDR1 MGHDK, CDR2 SYGVNS. CDR3 region: CASSLSGLAGKNEQFF.

The rearrangement uses TRBV11-2 and TRBJ2-1; TCRdb gives TRBD1 as the D gene, but with no DNA this cannot be confirmed. CDR1 is SGHAT and CDR2 is FQNNGV in the germline V gene. The CDR3 length is 16 residues. CDR3 sequence: CASSFRAGGIYNEQFF. The full variable domain, rest sourced from reference TRBV11-2 and TRBJ2-1, is EAGVAQSPRYKIIEKRQSVAFWCNPISGHATLYWYQQILGQGPKLLIQFQNNGVVDDSQLPKDRFSAERLKGVDSTLKIQPAKLEDSAVYLCASSFRAGGIYNEQFFGPGTRLTVL.

The genes are TRBV6-4 and TRBJ2-3; no DNA is available, so the TRBD2 call from TCRdb remains unchecked. The germline V gene has CDR1 MRHNA and CDR2 SNTAGT. The CDR3 has 16 amino acids. The CDR3 sequence: CASSDSLAGTTDTQYF.

V usage is TRBV7-9 and J usage is TRBJ1-1; the TRBD1 assignment by TCRdb is unverifiable without DNA. The CDR3 runs 14 residues. Per germline, CDR1 SEHNR and CDR2 FQNEAQ (reference sequence). The CDR3: CASSPRDDNTEAFF.

The rearrangement joins TRBV12-5 to TRBJ2-7; TCRdb gives TRBD2 as the D gene, but with no DNA this cannot be confirmed. Germline CDR1 and CDR2: LGHNT and FRNRAP. The CDR3 is 13 residues long. CDR3 loop: CASGLSPRGEQYF.

The chain recombines TRBV7-9 with TRBJ2-5. The CDR3 loop spans 13 amino acids. Germline V gene lookup returns CDR1 SEHNR and CDR2 FQNEAQ (reference sequence). The CDR3 is CASSRAGQETQYF.

This chain joins TRBV6-5 and TRBJ2-1. CDR1 is MNHEY, CDR2 SVGAGI, per germline. This CDR3 is built from 15 residues. The CDR3 sequence: CASSYSMYSYNEQFF.

The chain's CDR3 is CASSSKVRWEYNEQFF. This chain connects TRBV28 to TRBJ2-1. Germline-derived CDR1 and CDR2 are MDHEN and SYDVKM. The CDR3 covers 16 residues.

J is TRBJ1-1 and V is TRBV4-1. Germline CDR1 reads MGHRA; CDR2 reads YSYEKL. The CDR3 loop spans 15 amino acids. The CDR3 here is CASSQDEDLNTEAFF.

This chain links TRBV29-1 with TRBJ2-1; TCRdb designates TRBD1, a call that cannot be tested without DNA. The CDR3 covers 12 residues. The germline CDR1 and CDR2 sequences are SQVTM and ANQGSEA. The CDR3 sequence: CSVSGEKGEQFF.

The J gene is TRBJ2-1, the V gene TRBV20-1; the TCRdb D gene call, TRBD2, has no DNA to confirm it. There are 16 residues in the CDR3. Germline lookup yields CDR1 DFQATT and CDR2 SNEGSKA (reference sequence). The CDR3 region is CSAIDPSGATYNEQFF.

The chain employs TRBV12-3 or TRBV12-4 and TRBJ1-2. The CDR3 loop spans 14 amino acids. The CDR3 region is CASSLAVLNYGYTF.

The rearrangement uses TRBV7-9 and TRBJ2-3; TCRdb's D gene call, TRBD1, goes unchecked for lack of DNA. This CDR3 is built from 14 residues. CDR1 is SEHNR, CDR2 FQNEAQ, per germline (reference sequence). This CDR3 is CASSPGRTTDTQYF.

This chain uses TRBV6-6 with TRBJ2-2. Germline V gives CDR1 MNHNY, CDR2 SVGAGI (reference sequence). The length of the CDR3 is 14 residues. The CDR3 reads CASTPKGNTGELFF.

The CDR3 loop is CASTRTGYGNIQYF. The gene calls are TRBV2 and TRBJ2-4; there is no DNA to check the TCRdb D call of TRBD1. The CDR3 totals 14 residues. Germline CDR1 reads SNHLY; CDR2 reads FYNNEI.

V gene TRBV11-1 combines with J gene TRBJ2-1; TCRdb designates TRBD2, a call that cannot be tested without DNA. The CDR3 covers 15 residues. Germline lookup yields CDR1 SGHAT and CDR2 FQDESV (reference sequence). The CDR3 spells CASSLVGTRYNEQFF.